This T cell receptor beta chain was sequenced in a study of vaccination and CD4 T cells after COVID-19. General study findings and limits: Relatively few convalescent patients were studied; early post-infection timepoints were not included.

At the Johns Hopkins FTIC core, DNA taken from cultured CD4+ T cells was sequenced by way of the Oncomine TCR Beta short-read assay. Genomic DNA was isolated from CD4+ T cells that had been cultured. TCRdb analysed the PCR reads with MiXCR anew, one entry per CDR3 protein. This table has 15,000 to 20,000 distinct CDR3 sequences, roughly 65% appearing once. On this clonotype: Its antigen is unknown.

The trim removed 2 bases at V and 1 base at J, leaving 9 bases unmatched. Germline loops: CDR1 GTSNPN, CDR2 SVGIG (reference sequence). This CDR3 is 17 amino acids long. Treatment: approximately 10-day PBMC culture with coronavirus spike peptide pools or control peptides (ViraFEST assay). The V call is TRBV30, the J call TRBJ1-1; TRBD1 matches at 11 bases. This clonotype originated in a human donor who had recovered from COVID-19. The material sequenced was CD4+ T cells from blood, cultured in vitro. The CDR3 protein is CAWSPRTGGAGNTEAFF. The CDR3 DNA reads TGTGCCTGGAGTCCTCGGACAGGGGGCGCAGGGAACACTGAAGCTTTCTTT.